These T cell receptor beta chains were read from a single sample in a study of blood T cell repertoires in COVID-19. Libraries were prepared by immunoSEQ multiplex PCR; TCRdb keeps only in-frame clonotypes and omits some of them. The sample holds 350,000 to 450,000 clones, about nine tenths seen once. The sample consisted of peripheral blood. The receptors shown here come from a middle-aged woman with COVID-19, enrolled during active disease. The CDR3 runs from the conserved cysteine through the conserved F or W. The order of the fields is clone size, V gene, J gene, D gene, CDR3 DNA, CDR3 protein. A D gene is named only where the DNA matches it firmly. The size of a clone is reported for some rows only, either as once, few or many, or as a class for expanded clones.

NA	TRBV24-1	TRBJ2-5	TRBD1	TGTGCCACCAGTGACCCGGACAGGGGAAAAGAGACCCAGTACTTC	CATSDPDRGKETQYF
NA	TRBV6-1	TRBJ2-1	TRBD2	TGTGCCAGCAGTGAATTGTTAGCGGGACATATTTCGGTGGCTGAGCAGTTCTTC	CASSELLAGHISVAEQFF
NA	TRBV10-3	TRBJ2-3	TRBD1	TGTGCCATCTCCGGGACAGGGGTCACAGATACGCAGTATTTT	CAISGTGVTDTQYF
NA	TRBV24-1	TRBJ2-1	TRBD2	TGTGCCACCAGTGATTCTACTAGCGGGGGTTGGTCCTACAATGAGCAGTTCTTC	CATSDSTSGGWSYNEQFF
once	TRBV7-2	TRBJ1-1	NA	TGTGCCAGCAGCTTAGAGGCGGCCCTCACTGAAGCTTTCTTT	CASSLEAALTEAFF
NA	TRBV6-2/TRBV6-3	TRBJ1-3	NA	TGTGCCAGCAGTTACGCCGGCTCTGGAAACACCATATATTTT	CASSYAGSGNTIYF
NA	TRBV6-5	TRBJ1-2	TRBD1	TGTGCCAGCAGTTACTCGACAGGGGGCTTATACTATGGCTACACCTTC	CASSYSTGGLYYGYTF
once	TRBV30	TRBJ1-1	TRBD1	TGTGCCTGTAAGGGACAGGGGGACGAGGCTTTCTTT	CACKGQGDEAFF
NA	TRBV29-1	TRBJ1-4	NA	TGCAGCGTTGAAGGCGGGGGATACGGGGAAAAACTGTTTTTT	CSVEGGGYGEKLFF
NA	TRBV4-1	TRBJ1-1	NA	TGCGCCAGCAGCCAACTGCAGGGTGTTGGGACTGAAGCTTTCTTT	CASSQLQGVGTEAFF
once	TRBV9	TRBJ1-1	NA	TGTGCCAGCAGCGTTGGTCAGGGGAACACTGAAGCTTTCTTT	CASSVGQGNTEAFF
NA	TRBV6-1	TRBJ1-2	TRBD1	TGTGCCAGCAGTGAAGCGATGACAGGGAGCTATGGCTACACCTTC	CASSEAMTGSYGYTF
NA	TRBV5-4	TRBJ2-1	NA	TGTGCCAGCAGCTTAACAGACAATGAGCAGTTCTTC	CASSLTDNEQFF
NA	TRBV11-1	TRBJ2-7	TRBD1	TGTGCCAGCAGCATTACGGGACAGGAGAGCTACGAGCAGTACTTC	CASSITGQESYEQYF
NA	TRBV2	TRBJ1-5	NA	TGTGCCAGCGGTGACGGCAGTCAAGGGGATCAGCCCCAGCATTTT	CASGDGSQGDQPQHF
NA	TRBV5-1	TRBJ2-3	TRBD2	TGCGCCAGCAGACCGACTAGCGGGAGTATCGCAGATACGCAGTATTTT	CASRPTSGSIADTQYF
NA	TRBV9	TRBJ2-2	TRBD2	TGTGCCAGCAGCGTACTAGCGGGGGTCCCGAACACCGGGGAGCTGTTTTTT	CASSVLAGVPNTGELFF
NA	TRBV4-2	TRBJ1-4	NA	TGTGCCAGCAGCCAAGTTCATGTGGTAGCTAATGAAAAACTGTTTTTT	CASSQVHVVANEKLFF
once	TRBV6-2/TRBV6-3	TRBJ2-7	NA	TGTGCCAGCAGTGACCTTGCCACCCGGGGCTACGAGCAGTACTTC	CASSDLATRGYEQYF
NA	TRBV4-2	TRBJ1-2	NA	TGTGCCAGCAGCCACCCGCAGGGGTTCTATGGCTACACCTTC	CASSHPQGFYGYTF
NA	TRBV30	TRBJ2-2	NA	TGTGCCTGGAGTGTAACCAGGCCCGGGGAGCTGTTTTTT	CAWSVTRPGELFF
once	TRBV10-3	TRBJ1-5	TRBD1	TGTGCCATCAGGACGGACAGGGATCAGCCCCAGCATTTT	CAIRTDRDQPQHF
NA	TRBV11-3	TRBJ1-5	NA	TGTGCCAGCAGCACCGGGGGGTCCGAGAATTTTAGCAATCAGCCCCAGCATTTT	CASSTGGSENFSNQPQHF
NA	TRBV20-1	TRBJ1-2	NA	TGCAGTGCTAGCATACAGGCTGGCTACACCTTC	CSASIQAGYTF
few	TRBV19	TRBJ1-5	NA	TGTGCCAGTAGTATTAGACAGTACAATCAGCCCCAGCATTTT	CASSIRQYNQPQHF
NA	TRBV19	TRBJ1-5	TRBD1	TGTGCCAGTAGTGAGGGACAGGGAGTTTCTCAGCCCCAGCATTTT	CASSEGQGVSQPQHF
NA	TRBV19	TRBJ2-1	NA	TGTGCCAGTAGTTCCCTCGTGGGGGGTAACGACAATGAGCAGTTCTTC	CASSSLVGGNDNEQFF
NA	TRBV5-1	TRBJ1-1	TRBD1	TGCGCCAGCAGCACGGACAGGGGGGTTGAGGGCACTGAAGCTTTCTTT	CASSTDRGVEGTEAFF
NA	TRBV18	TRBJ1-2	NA	TGTGCCAGCTCACCGAACAGGGTTGGAGATGATGGCTACACCTTC	CASSPNRVGDDGYTF
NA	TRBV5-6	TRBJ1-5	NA	TGTGCCAGCAGCTTGACTCCATCAGGGGTCAATCAGCCCCAGCATTTT	CASSLTPSGVNQPQHF
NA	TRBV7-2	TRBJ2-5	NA	TGTGCCAGCAGCCCTCGACACGAGACCCAGTACTTC	CASSPRHETQYF
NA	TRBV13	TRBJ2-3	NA	TGTGCCAGCAGCTTAGTGACTACAGATACGCAGTATTTT	CASSLVTTDTQYF
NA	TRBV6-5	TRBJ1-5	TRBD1	TGTGCCAGCAGTTACCCAGGGGGTCACAATCAGCCCCAGCATTTT	CASSYPGGHNQPQHF
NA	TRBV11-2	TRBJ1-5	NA	TGTGCCAGCAGCTTGTCTAGTAACGGCAATCAGCCCCAGCATTTT	CASSLSSNGNQPQHF
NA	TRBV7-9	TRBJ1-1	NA	TGTGCCAGCAGCGTGCTATCTGAAGCTGAAGCTTTCTTT	CASSVLSEAEAFF
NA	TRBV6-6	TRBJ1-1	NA	TGTGCCAGCAGTCGGTTAGGCAGGGTACCTGAAGCTTTCTTT	CASSRLGRVPEAFF
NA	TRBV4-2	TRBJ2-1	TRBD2	TGTGCCAGCAGCCAAGTAACTAGCGGGAGGTACAATGAGCAGTTCTTC	CASSQVTSGRYNEQFF
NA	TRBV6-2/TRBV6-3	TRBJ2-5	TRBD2	TGTGCCAGCAGTTACTCGACTAGCGGGGGTCCAGAGACCCAGTACTTC	CASSYSTSGGPETQYF
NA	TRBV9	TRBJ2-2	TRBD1	TGTGCCAGCAGCGTAGAAAGGGGGACGTGGACAGGTAACACCGGGGAGCTGTTTTTT	CASSVERGTWTGNTGELFF
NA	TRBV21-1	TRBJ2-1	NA	TGTGCCAGCAGCAAACACGGACAGGGAGGTTACAATGAGCAGTTCTTC	CASSKHGQGGYNEQFF
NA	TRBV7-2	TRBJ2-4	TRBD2	TGTGCCAGCAGCTTCTCCCCTAGCGGGGGGGCCGGAGCCAAAAACATTCAGTACTTC	CASSFSPSGGAGAKNIQYF
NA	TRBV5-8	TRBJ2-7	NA	TGTGCCAGCAGCTTGGGGGTTAGCGGCCGCTACGAGCAGTACTTC	CASSLGVSGRYEQYF
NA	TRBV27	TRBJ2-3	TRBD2	TGTGCCAGCAGTTTAGGAGGACTAGCCGTAGATACGCAGTATTTT	CASSLGGLAVDTQYF
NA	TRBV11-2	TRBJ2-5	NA	TGTGCCAGCAGCCGCTACAGTTCCCAAGAGACCCAGTACTTC	CASSRYSSQETQYF
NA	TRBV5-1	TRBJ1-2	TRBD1	TGCGCCAGCAGCGTGACAGGGAAAAACTATGGCTACACCTTC	CASSVTGKNYGYTF
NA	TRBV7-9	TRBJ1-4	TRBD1	TGTGCCAGCAGTCCGGGACAGGGACGTGAAAAACTGTTTTTT	CASSPGQGREKLFF
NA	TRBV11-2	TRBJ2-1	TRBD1	TGTGCCAGCAGCTTAGATCCGGGACAGGGGGAGGTTGAGCAGTTCTTC	CASSLDPGQGEVEQFF
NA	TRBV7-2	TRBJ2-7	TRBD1	TGTGCCAGCAGCAGGGACAGGGAGCTCTACGAGCAGTACTTC	CASSRDRELYEQYF
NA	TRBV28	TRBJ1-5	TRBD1	TGTGCCAGCAGTGTACAGGGGGCGCAGGATCAGCCCCAGCATTTT	CASSVQGAQDQPQHF
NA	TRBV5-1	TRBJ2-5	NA	TGCGCCAGCAGCTTGGGGTCGGTGCAAGAGACCCAGTACTTC	CASSLGSVQETQYF
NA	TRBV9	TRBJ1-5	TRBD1	TGTGCCAGCAGCGGAGGACAGGAGGGCAATCAGCCCCAGCATTTT	CASSGGQEGNQPQHF
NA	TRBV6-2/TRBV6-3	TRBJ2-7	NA	TGTGCCAGCAGTTCCGCGTACGAGCAGTACTTC	CASSSAYEQYF
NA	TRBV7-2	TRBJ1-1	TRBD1	TGTGCCAGCAGCGCCCAACAGGGGGATGGGACTGAAGCTTTCTTT	CASSAQQGDGTEAFF
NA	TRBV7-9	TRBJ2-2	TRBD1	TGTGCCAGCATCGTACTTGGGACAGGAGAGAACACCGGGGAGCTGTTTTTT	CASIVLGTGENTGELFF
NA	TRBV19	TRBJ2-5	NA	TGTGCCAGTCGAAAGGCGGATGGGGAGACCCAGTACTTC	CASRKADGETQYF
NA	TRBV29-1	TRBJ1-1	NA	TGCAGCGCCTTTGGGGGGGACGGATCGAACACTGAAGCTTTCTTT	CSAFGGDGSNTEAFF
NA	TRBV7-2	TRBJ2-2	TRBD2	TGTGCCAGCAGGAGAGCGGGAGCCGGGGAGCTGTTTTTT	CASRRAGAGELFF
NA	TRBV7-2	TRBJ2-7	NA	TGTGCCAGCAGCTTCGGAGGGTTCATCTACGAGCAGTACTTC	CASSFGGFIYEQYF
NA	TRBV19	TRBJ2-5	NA	TGTGCCAGTAGCCATCCAGGGTCAGTACGGGAAGAGACCCAGTACTTC	CASSHPGSVREETQYF
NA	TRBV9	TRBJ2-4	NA	TGTGCCAGCAGCGTAGACTCTCTAGCCAAAAACATTCAGTACTTC	CASSVDSLAKNIQYF